The entry below describes one TCR beta chain. No antigen is known for it. The data belong to a study of graft-versus-host responses after intestinal transplantation. Across the whole study: Anti-thymocyte globulin induction was given to all recipients, followed by tacrolimus and steroids for around 3 years.

Only in-frame clones appear in the TCRdb table, and some are missing; sequencing was by immunoSEQ multiplex PCR. Altogether tens of thousands of clones are present, 80% to 95% being singletons, with the ten largest covering approximately 0.3%. This CDR3 is 14 amino acids long. With 2 bases removed from V and 3 bases from J, the gap between germline ends came to 10 bases. The germline V gene has CDR1 MDHEN and CDR2 SYDVKM. Study results and caveats: In patients with graft-donor T cell macrochimerism, allograft graft-versus-host to host-versus-graft clonal ratios were high.

The receptor comes from a human donor who was the organ donor for an intestinal transplant. The sample in question was unstimulated CD4+ T cells sorted from spleen or lymph node cells, obtained before transplant. The chain uses TRBV28 and TRBJ2-5; a weak D match, TRBD2 (5 bases). The CDR3 DNA reads TGTGCCAGCAGTTTAAGCGGATATAAAGAGACCCAGTACTTC. It translates to CASSLSGYKETQYF. Full variable domain (rest looked up from reference TRBV28 and TRBJ2-5): DVKVTQSSRYLVKRTGEKVFLECVQDMDHENMFWYRQDPGLGLRLIYFSYDVKMKEKGDIPEGYSVSREKKERFSLILESASTNQTSMYLCASSLSGYKETQYFGPGTRLLVL.